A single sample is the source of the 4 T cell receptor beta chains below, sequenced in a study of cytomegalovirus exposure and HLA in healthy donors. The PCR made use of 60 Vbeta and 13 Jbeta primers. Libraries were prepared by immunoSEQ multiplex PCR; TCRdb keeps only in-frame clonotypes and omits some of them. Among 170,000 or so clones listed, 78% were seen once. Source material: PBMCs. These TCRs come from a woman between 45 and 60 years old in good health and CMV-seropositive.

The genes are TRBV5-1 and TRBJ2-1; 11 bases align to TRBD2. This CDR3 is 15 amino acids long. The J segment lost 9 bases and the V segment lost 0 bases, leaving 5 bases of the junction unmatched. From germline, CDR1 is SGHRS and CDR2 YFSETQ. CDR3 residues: CASSLAGLAELEQFF. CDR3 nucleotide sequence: TGCGCCAGCAGCTTGGCGGGACTAGCGGAACTTGAGCAGTTCTTC.

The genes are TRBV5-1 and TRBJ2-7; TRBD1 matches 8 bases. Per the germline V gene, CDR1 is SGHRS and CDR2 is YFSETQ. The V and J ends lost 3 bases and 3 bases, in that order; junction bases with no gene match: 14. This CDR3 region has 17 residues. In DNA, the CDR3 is TGCGCCAGCAGCTCGGAAGAGAGCAGGGGGCGAATCTACGAGCAGTACTTC. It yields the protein CASSSEESRGRIYEQYF.

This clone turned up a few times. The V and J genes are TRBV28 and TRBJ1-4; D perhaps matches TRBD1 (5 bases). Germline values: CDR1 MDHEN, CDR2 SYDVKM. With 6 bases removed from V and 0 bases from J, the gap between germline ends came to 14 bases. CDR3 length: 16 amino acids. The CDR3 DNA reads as TGTGCCAGCAGGTCAGGGAAGGGCGCAACTAATGAAAAACTGTTTTTT. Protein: CASRSGKGATNEKLFF. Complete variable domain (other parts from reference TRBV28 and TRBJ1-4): DVKVTQSSRYLVKRTGEKVFLECVQDMDHENMFWYRQDPGLGLRLIYFSYDVKMKEKGDIPEGYSVSREKKERFSLILESASTNQTSMYLCASRSGKGATNEKLFFGSGTQLSVL.

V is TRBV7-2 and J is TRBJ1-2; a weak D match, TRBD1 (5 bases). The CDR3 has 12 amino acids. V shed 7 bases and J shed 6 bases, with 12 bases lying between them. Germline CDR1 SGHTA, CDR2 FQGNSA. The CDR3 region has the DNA TGTGCCAGCAAACAGGAATGGGATGGCTACACCTTC. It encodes CASKQEWDGYTF.